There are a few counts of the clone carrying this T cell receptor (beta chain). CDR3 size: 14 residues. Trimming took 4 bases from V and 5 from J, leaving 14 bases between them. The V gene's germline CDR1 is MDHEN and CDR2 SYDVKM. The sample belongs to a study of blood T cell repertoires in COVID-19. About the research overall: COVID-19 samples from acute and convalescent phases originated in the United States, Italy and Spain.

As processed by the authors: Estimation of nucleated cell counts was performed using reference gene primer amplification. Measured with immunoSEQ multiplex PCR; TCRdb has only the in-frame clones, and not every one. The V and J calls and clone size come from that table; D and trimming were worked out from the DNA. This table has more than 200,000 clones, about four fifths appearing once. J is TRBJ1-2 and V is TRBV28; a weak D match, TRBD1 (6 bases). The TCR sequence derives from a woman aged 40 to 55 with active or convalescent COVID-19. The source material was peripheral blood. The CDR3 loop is CASSSQGLQYGYTF. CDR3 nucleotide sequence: TGTGCCAGCAGTTCGCAGGGGCTTCAATATGGCTACACCTTC.